A single sample is the source of the 19 T cell receptor beta chains below, sequenced in a study of cytomegalovirus exposure and HLA in healthy donors. It was with 60 Vbeta and 13 Jbeta primers that the PCR ran. The protocol was immunoSEQ multiplex PCR, while the TCRdb copy is restricted to in-frame clones and leaves out a portion. The sample yields approximately 130,000 clones, approximately 85% seen once. What was sequenced was PBMCs. These receptors originate from a woman aged 30 to 39 in good health and CMV-seropositive.

This clone was seen a single time. This sequence joins TRBV28 and TRBJ1-5; D remains unclear. Germline V CDR1 and CDR2: MDHEN, SYDVKM. V was cut by 6 bases and J by 5 bases, with 14 bases left in between. This CDR3 is 14 amino acids long. CDR3: CASSSDSSDQPQHF. DNA of the CDR3: TGTGCCAGCAGCTCAGACTCCAGCGATCAGCCCCAGCATTTT.

V gene TRBV18 combines with J gene TRBJ1-2; D might be TRBD1 (5 bases). Trimming pared 3 bases from V and 0 bases from J, leaving 11 bases between. CDR1 and CDR2 (germline): KGHSH, LQKENI. This CDR3 has 15 residues. DNA of the CDR3: TGTGCCAGCTCACCGGGGCGGGGATCTAACTATGGCTACACCTTC. Amino acids: CASSPGRGSNYGYTF.

The chain links TRBV5-1 to TRBJ2-2; possibly TRBD2 for D (6 bases). Trimming stripped 5 bases from V and 3 bases from J, with 11 bases between. The CDR3 consists of 14 residues. CDR1 and CDR2 from the germline V gene are SGHRS and YFSETQ. The CDR3 bases are TGCGCCAGCAGGCGGGACCCCTACACCGGGGAGCTGTTTTTT. Translating it yields CASRRDPYTGELFF. Complete variable domain (other parts from reference TRBV5-1 and TRBJ2-2): KAGVTQTPRYLIKTRGQQVTLSCSPISGHRSVSWYQQTPGQGLQFLFEYFSETQRNKGNFPGRFSGRQFSNSRSEMNVSTLELGDSALYLCASRRDPYTGELFFGEGSRLTVL.

The chain recombines TRBV5-5 with TRBJ1-1; no definite D call. Trimming took 1 base from V and 1 from J, leaving 8 bases between them. The germline V gene encodes CDR1 SGHKS and CDR2 YYEKEE (reference sequence). The CDR3 is 14 residues long. The CDR3 nucleotides read TGTGCCAGCAGCTTGTATTGGGCGAACACTGAAGCTTTCTTT. Its protein is CASSLYWANTEAFF.

The chain couples TRBV28 to TRBJ1-5; D unresolved. Germline V CDR1 and CDR2: MDHEN, SYDVKM. CDR3 length: 13 residues. V lost 4 bases to trimming and J lost 2 bases, with 6 bases between them. The CDR3 is CASSSGGNQPQHF. The CDR3, as DNA: TGTGCCAGCAGTTCGGGTGGCAATCAGCCCCAGCATTTT.

The chain uses TRBV5-1 and TRBJ2-7, with D possibly matching TRBD1 (5 bases). The V and J ends lost 0 bases and 7 bases respectively, with 14 bases between them. The CDR3 spans 14 residues. The germline V gene encodes CDR1 SGHRS and CDR2 YFSETQ. Here the CDR3 reads CASSLGQGVEEQYF. DNA for the CDR3: TGCGCCAGCAGCTTGGGTCAGGGCGTCGAGGAGCAGTACTTC.

There are a few counts of this clone. The chain is built from TRBV5-6 and TRBJ1-1, with D perhaps TRBD1 (5 bases). This CDR3 region has 13 residues. V was clipped by 1 base and J by 5 bases, with 9 bases between them. Germline CDR1 SGHDT, CDR2 YYEEEE. The CDR3 DNA reads TGTGCCAGCAGCTTGAGGGGAGGAACTGAAGCTTTCTTT. This gives the protein CASSLRGGTEAFF.

The rearrangement joins TRBV6-5 to TRBJ2-5, with D unclear. CDR1 and CDR2 (germline): MNHEY, SVGAGI. The CDR3 loop spans 12 amino acids. Trimming removed 0 bases at V and 4 bases at J, with 3 bases between. The CDR3 is CASSYSRETQYF. The CDR3 DNA sequence: TGTGCCAGCAGTTACTCGAGAGAGACCCAGTACTTC.

The chain links TRBV5-1 to TRBJ2-3; 7 bases are shared with TRBD1. After removal of 2 bases from V and 1 base from J, the junction contained 1 base not matched to a gene. The V gene's germline CDR1 is SGHRS and CDR2 YFSETQ. The CDR3 is 14 amino acids. In DNA form, the CDR3 reads TGCGCCAGCAGCTTAGGGACAGGCACAGATACGCAGTATTTT. It yields the protein CASSLGTGTDTQYF.

V gene TRBV9 combines with J gene TRBJ2-3; D unresolved. Trimming took off 0 bases at V and 4 bases at J, with 9 bases between the two ends. This CDR3 is 14 amino acids long. Germline V gene lookup returns CDR1 SGDLS and CDR2 YYNGEE. The CDR3 region has the DNA TGTGCCAGCAGCGTAGCTAGTGAGGCAGATACGCAGTATTTT. Its protein product is CASSVASEADTQYF. Together with reference TRBV9 and TRBJ2-3, the CDR3 gives the full variable domain: DSGVTQTPKHLITATGQRVTLRCSPRSGDLSVYWYQQSLDQGLQFLIQYYNGEERAKGNILERFSAQQFPDLHSELNLSSLELGDSALYFCASSVASEADTQYFGPGTRLTVL.

The chain combines TRBV30 with TRBJ1-2; D is possibly TRBD1 (5 bases). With 1 base removed from V and 3 bases from J, the gap between germline ends came to 12 bases. CDR1 is GTSNPN and CDR2 is SVGIG in the germline V gene (reference sequence). The CDR3 has 14 amino acids. This CDR3 reads CAWSGGRGYYGYTF. For the CDR3, the DNA is TGTGCCTGGAGTGGAGGGAGGGGTTACTATGGCTACACCTTC. The whole variable domain, remainder taken from reference TRBV30 and TRBJ1-2, is SQTIHQWPATLVQPVGSPLSLECTVEGTSNPNLYWYRQAAGRGLQLLFYSVGIGQISSEVPQNLSASRPQDRQFILSSKKLLLSDSGFYLCAWSGGRGYYGYTFGSGTRLTVV.

The sample holds one count of this clone. This chain uses TRBV10-3 with TRBJ2-2; 12 nucleotides align to TRBD2. Germline assignment: CDR1 ENHRY and CDR2 SYGVKD. The trim removed 3 bases at V and 7 bases at J, leaving 6 bases unmatched. The CDR3 contains 16 residues. The CDR3 DNA reads TGTGCCATCAGTGATCTAGCGGGAGGGCCGCGCGGGGAGCTGTTTTTT. Its translation: CAISDLAGGPRGELFF.

The V gene is TRBV5-1, the J gene TRBJ2-7, with a possible D match to TRBD1 (6 bases). V lost 0 bases, J lost 1 base, and 14 bases lay in between. CDR3 length: 16 residues. Germline V gene lookup returns CDR1 SGHRS and CDR2 YFSETQ. The CDR3 DNA follows: TGCGCCAGCAGCTTGGTGGGGGCAGGGCATTCCTACGAGCAGTACTTC. This translates into CASSLVGAGHSYEQYF.

The chain links TRBV27 to TRBJ2-7; 7 bases agree with TRBD2. V lost 5 bases, J lost 3 bases, and 13 bases stayed unmatched. Germline CDR1 MNHEY, CDR2 SMNVEV (reference sequence). This CDR3 is 16 amino acids long. Written as DNA, the CDR3 is TGTGCCAGCAGTCCCTCTAGCGGCCTCTACCTCTACGAGCAGTACTTC. Amino acid sequence: CASSPSSGLYLYEQYF.

The chain links TRBV6-1 to TRBJ1-1; no reliable D call. CDR1 is MNHNS and CDR2 is SASEGT in the germline V gene. The CDR3 has 13 amino acids. The ends were cut back, 6 bases at V and 2 bases at J, with 10 bases in the middle. As DNA, the CDR3 is TGTGCCAGCAGGCACCAGTCAAACACTGAAGCTTTCTTT. It specifies CASRHQSNTEAFF.

The chain uses TRBV15 and TRBJ2-1, with D perhaps matching TRBD1 (7 bases). CDR1 LNHNV and CDR2 YYDKDF come from the germline V gene (reference sequence). Trimming removed 3 bases at V and 1 base at J, with 13 bases between. The CDR3 length is 16 residues. The CDR3 sequence is CATSRGGTVSYNEQFF. The DNA for the CDR3 is TGTGCCACCAGCAGGGGCGGGACAGTTTCCTACAATGAGCAGTTCTTC.

The table lists this clone with a few counts. The chain couples TRBV30 to TRBJ1-4, with TRBD1 identical over 7 bases. In germline, CDR1 is GTSNPN, CDR2 SVGIG (reference sequence). The CDR3 is 16 residues long. The junction had 11 bases not matched to a gene; V was cut back by 2 bases and J by 5 bases. The CDR3 reads CAWSPYRGGGNEKLFF. CDR3 coding DNA: TGTGCCTGGAGTCCATACAGAGGGGGCGGGAATGAAAAACTGTTTTTT.

The chain carries TRBV5-1 and TRBJ2-7; 9 nucleotides agree with TRBD2. Germline CDR1 SGHRS, CDR2 YFSETQ. The junction had 9 bases not matched to a gene; V was cut back by 2 bases and J by 6 bases. There are 15 residues in the CDR3. The CDR3 sequence is CASSLGESSGSEQYF. In nucleotides, the CDR3 is TGCGCCAGCAGCTTAGGGGAGAGTAGCGGGAGCGAGCAGTACTTC.

This clone was detected only a few times. V is TRBV5-6 and J is TRBJ1-1, with D uncertain. The ends were cut back, 2 bases at V and 8 bases at J, with 13 bases in the middle. Germline CDR1 reads SGHDT; CDR2 reads YYEEEE. The CDR3 totals 13 residues. The CDR3 region has the DNA TGTGCCAGCAGCTTCAGGAGGGCTACCGAAGCTTTCTTT. It is translated as CASSFRRATEAFF.